The source of this TCR beta chain is a study of OX40 agonist ivuxolimab in advanced cancers. Germline V gene sequence: CDR1 SGHRS, CDR2 YFSETQ. V lost 7 bases and J 7 bases, leaving 15 bases between the germline ends. The CDR3 is 14 amino acids. Only in-frame clones appear in the TCRdb table, and some are missing; sequencing was by immunoSEQ multiplex PCR. The data contain 53,000 or so clones, 75% to 85% of them singletons. The sequencing used CD4+ or CD8+ T cells sorted from blood, collected in a trial of the OX40 agonist ivuxolimab. The V gene is TRBV5-1, the J gene TRBJ1-6; D is perhaps TRBD1 (5 bases). The TCR originated in an adult with an advanced solid tumor such as melanoma, head and neck, liver or kidney cancer. CDR3 nucleotides: TGCGCCAGCGGTCGGGGGTTATGGAATTCACCCCTCCACTTT. It translates to CASGRGLWNSPLHF.